The present TCR beta chain was sequenced within a study of T-cell memory formation after mild COVID-19. Trimming removed 3 bases at V and 5 bases at J, with 12 bases between. This CDR3 is built from 14 residues. CDR1 is KGHSH, CDR2 LQKENI, per germline. TCRdb recomputed calls from the 5' RACE reads with MiXCR, one row per CDR3 protein. The top ten clones hold roughly 3.5% of a sample with 200,000 to 250,000 distinct CDR3 sequences, 9.5% of them seen once. This clonotype was picked up many times. This sequence was found in a man between 18 and 35 years old who had mild COVID-19 (a few samples of this study predate the infection). Cell type and time point are not known. Sequencing was carried out using PBMCs or a T cell subset sorted from them (not recorded which). This chain uses TRBV18 with TRBJ2-3; D possibly corresponds to TRBD2 (6 bases). The CDR3 loop is CASSPGPGGDTQYF. CDR3 sequence (DNA): TGTGCCAGCTCACCGGGACCCGGGGGAGATACGCAGTATTTT.